This passage covers 5 T cell receptor beta chains from one sample sequenced in a study of regulatory T cells in long-lasting Graves disease. Construction of TCR beta libraries relied on iRepertoire HTBI primers and on Arm-PCR targeting CDR3 regions. TCRdb recomputed calls from the multiplex PCR reads with MiXCR, one row per CDR3 protein. The sample includes approximately 400,000 distinct CDR3 sequences, 20% seen only once; the top ten take less than 25%. Time point of the sample: persistent/refractory GD, antithyroid drugs over 5 years with positive TRAb. The TCR library was made from RNA extracted from PBMCs. The starting material was peripheral blood mononuclear cells (PBMCs), obtained when the disease was refractory, from a patient treated with antithyroid drugs. Source of these receptors: a female donor with Graves disease.

This clonotype was seen repeatedly, ten times or more. The genes are TRBV20-1 and TRBJ2-7, with D perhaps being TRBD1 or TRBD2 (5 bases each). The germline V gene encodes CDR1 DFQATT and CDR2 SNEGSKA (reference sequence). This CDR3 has 15 amino acids. V lost 2 bases and J 0 bases, leaving 14 bases between the germline ends. DNA of the CDR3: TGCAGTGCTAGACTCTCGGGACGAACCTCCTACGAGCAGTACTTC. Amino acids: CSARLSGRTSYEQYF.

The rearrangement joins TRBV2 to TRBJ1-2; 9 nucleotides agree with TRBD1. The CDR3 length is 14 residues. The J segment lost 7 bases and the V segment lost 4 bases, leaving 7 bases of the junction unmatched. Germline V gives CDR1 SNHLY, CDR2 FYNNEI. The CDR3 nucleotides read TGTGCCAGCAGTGGGACCCCGACAGGGGGTGGCTACACCTTC. Translated, it gives CASSGTPTGGGYTF.

This clonotype has a count of ten or more. The chain couples TRBV12-3 or TRBV12-4 to TRBJ2-2; D is possibly TRBD1 or TRBD2 (5 bases each). Between the trimmed V and J ends, which lost 3 bases and 7 bases, there was a span of 12 bases. The CDR3 has 14 residues. CDR3 in DNA: TGTGCCAGCAGTTTTCGGCGAGGGGACGGGGAGCTGTTTTTT. Its translation is CASSFRRGDGELFF.

This chain uses TRBV6-5 with TRBJ1-5; D not resolved. V shed 0 bases and J shed 5 bases, with 17 bases lying between them. CDR1 is MNHEY and CDR2 is SVGAGI in the germline V gene. CDR3 size: 17 residues. The CDR3 region is CASSYSFPGRLDQPQHF. The CDR3 DNA is TGTGCCAGCAGTTACTCTTTTCCGGGTCGCTTAGATCAGCCCCAGCATTTT.

The chain uses TRBV20-1 and TRBJ2-3, with D possibly matching TRBD1 (5 bases). CDR1 is DFQATT and CDR2 is SNEGSKA in the germline V gene (reference sequence). Trimming pared 3 bases from V and 2 bases from J, leaving 12 bases between. CDR3 size: 14 residues. The CDR3 sequence is CSASSGFNTDTQYF. The DNA for the CDR3 is TGCAGTGCTAGTTCAGGGTTCAACACAGATACGCAGTATTTT.